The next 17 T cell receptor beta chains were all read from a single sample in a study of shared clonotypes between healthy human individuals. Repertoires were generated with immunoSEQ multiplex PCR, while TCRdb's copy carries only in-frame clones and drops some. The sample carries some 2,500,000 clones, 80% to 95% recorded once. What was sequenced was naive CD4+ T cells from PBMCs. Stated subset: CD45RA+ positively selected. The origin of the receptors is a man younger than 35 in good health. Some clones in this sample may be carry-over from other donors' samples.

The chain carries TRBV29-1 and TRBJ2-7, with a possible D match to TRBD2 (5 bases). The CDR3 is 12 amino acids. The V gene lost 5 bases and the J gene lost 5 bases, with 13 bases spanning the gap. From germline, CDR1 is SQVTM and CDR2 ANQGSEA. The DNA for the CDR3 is TGCAGCGTTCACCCCCACGGGGACGAGCAGTACTTC. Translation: CSVHPHGDEQYF.

The CDR3 region is CASSMRQGAIDEQYF. The CDR3 nucleotides are TGCGCCAGCAGCATGAGACAGGGGGCGATCGACGAGCAGTACTTC. The chain links TRBV5-1 to TRBJ2-7, with 10 bases lining up with TRBD1. With 4 bases clipped from V and 5 bases from J, the junction kept 9 bases outside the gene matches. CDR3 length: 15 residues. The germline V gene has CDR1 SGHRS and CDR2 YFSETQ. Looking up the rest from reference TRBV5-1 and TRBJ2-7 gives the full variable domain: KAGVTQTPRYLIKTRGQQVTLSCSPISGHRSVSWYQQTPGQGLQFLFEYFSETQRNKGNFPGRFSGRQFSNSRSEMNVSTLELGDSALYLCASSMRQGAIDEQYFGPGTRLTVT.

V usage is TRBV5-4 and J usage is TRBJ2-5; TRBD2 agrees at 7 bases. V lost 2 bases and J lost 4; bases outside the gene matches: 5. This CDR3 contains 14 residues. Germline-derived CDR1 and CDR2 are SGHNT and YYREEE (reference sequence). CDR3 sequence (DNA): TGTGCCAGCAGCTTTTTCTCGGGAGGAGAGACCCAGTACTTC. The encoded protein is CASSFFSGGETQYF.

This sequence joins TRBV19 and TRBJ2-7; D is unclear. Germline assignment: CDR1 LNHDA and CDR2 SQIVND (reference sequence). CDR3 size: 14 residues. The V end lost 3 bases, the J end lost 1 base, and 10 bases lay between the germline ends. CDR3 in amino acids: CASSMTRLSYEQYF. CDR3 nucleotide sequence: TGTGCCAGTAGTATGACACGGTTGTCCTACGAGCAGTACTTC.

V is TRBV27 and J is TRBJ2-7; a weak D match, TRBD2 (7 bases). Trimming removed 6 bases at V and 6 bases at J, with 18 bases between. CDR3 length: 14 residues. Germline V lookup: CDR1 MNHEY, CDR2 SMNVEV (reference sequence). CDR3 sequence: CASRPHREGGEQYF. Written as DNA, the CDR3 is TGTGCCAGCAGACCGCACAGGGAGGGGGGCGAGCAGTACTTC.

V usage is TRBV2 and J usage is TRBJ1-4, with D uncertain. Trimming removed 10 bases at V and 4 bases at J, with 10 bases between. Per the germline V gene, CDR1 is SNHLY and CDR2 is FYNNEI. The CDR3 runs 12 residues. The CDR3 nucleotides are TGTGCCACCTCGGAATATAATGAAAAACTGTTTTTT. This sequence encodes CATSEYNEKLFF.

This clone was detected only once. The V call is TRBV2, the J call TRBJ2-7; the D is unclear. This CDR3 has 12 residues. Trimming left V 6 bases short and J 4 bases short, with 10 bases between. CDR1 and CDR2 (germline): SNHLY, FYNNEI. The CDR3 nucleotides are TGTGCCAGCAGGGTGGTCCTTTACGAGCAGTACTTC. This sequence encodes CASRVVLYEQYF. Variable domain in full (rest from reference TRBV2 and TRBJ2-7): EPEVTQTPSHQVTQMGQEVILRCVPISNHLYFYWYRQILGQKVEFLVSFYNNEISEKSEIFDDQFSVERPDGSNFTLKIRSTKLEDSAMYFCASRVVLYEQYFGPGTRLTVT.

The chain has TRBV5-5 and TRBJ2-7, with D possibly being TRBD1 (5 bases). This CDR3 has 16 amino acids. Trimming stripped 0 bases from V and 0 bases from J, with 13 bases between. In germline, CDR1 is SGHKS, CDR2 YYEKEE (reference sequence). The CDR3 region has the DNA TGTGCCAGCAGCTTGGGGTACAGGCAGGACTCCTACGAGCAGTACTTC. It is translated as CASSLGYRQDSYEQYF.

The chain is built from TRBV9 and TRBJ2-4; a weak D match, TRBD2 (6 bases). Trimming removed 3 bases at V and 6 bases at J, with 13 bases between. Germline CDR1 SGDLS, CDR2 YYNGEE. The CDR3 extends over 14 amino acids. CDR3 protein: CASSAGVLGNIQYF. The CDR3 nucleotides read TGTGCCAGCAGCGCGGGAGTCCTGGGAAACATTCAGTACTTC.

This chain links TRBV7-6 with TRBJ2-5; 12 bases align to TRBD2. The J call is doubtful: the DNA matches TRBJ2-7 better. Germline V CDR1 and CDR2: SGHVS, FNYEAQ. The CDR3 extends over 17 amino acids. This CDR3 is CASSQRTSGIGPYEQYF. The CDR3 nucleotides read TGTGCCAGCAGCCAGAGGACTAGCGGGATAGGACCCTACGAGCAGTACTTC.

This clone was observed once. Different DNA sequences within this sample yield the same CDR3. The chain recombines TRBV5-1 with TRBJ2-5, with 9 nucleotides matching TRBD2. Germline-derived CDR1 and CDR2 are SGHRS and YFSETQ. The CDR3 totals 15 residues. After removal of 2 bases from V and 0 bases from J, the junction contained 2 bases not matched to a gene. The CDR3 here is CASSLTSGYQETQYF. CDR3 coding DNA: TGCGCCAGCAGCTTAACTAGCGGGTACCAAGAGACCCAGTACTTC.

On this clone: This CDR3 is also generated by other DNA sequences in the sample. The CDR3 region has the DNA TGCGCCAGCAGCTCCGACAGGGGCTCCTACAATGAGCAGTTCTTC. Translating gives CASSSDRGSYNEQFF. The chain joins TRBV5-1 to TRBJ2-1; 8 nucleotides agree with TRBD1. Germline CDR1 SGHRS, CDR2 YFSETQ. V was clipped by 3 bases and J by 0 bases; unmatched bases: 2. This CDR3 is 15 amino acids long.

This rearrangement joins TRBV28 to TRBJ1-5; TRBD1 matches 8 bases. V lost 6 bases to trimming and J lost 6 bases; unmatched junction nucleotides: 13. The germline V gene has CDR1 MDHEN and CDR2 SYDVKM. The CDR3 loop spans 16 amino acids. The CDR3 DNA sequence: TGTGCCAGCAGCACGGCAGGGGGCGGGTGGGGTCAGCCCCAGCATTTT. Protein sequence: CASSTAGGGWGQPQHF. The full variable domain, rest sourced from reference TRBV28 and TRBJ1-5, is DVKVTQSSRYLVKRTGEKVFLECVQDMDHENMFWYRQDPGLGLRLIYFSYDVKMKEKGDIPEGYSVSREKKERFSLILESASTNQTSMYLCASSTAGGGWGQPQHFGDGTRLSIL.

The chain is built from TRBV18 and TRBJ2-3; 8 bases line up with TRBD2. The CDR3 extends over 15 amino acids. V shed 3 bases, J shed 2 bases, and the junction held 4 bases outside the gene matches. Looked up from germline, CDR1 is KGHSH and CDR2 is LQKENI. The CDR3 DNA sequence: TGTGCCAGCTCACCGGGACTAGTGGACACAGATACGCAGTATTTT. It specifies CASSPGLVDTDTQYF.

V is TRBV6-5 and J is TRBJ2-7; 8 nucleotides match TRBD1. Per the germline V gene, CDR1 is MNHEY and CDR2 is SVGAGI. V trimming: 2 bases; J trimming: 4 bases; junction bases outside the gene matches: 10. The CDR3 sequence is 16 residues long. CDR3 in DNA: TGTGCCAGCAGTTACGGGTTCCCGGGACAGGAGTACGAGCAGTACTTC. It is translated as CASSYGFPGQEYEQYF.

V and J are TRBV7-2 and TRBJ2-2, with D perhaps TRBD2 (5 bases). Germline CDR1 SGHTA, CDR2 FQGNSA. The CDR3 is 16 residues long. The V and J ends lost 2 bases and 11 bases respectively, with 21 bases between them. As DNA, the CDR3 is TGTGCCAGCAGCTTACCGACCACTCCGTTACCGGGAGAGCTGTTTTTT. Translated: CASSLPTTPLPGELFF.

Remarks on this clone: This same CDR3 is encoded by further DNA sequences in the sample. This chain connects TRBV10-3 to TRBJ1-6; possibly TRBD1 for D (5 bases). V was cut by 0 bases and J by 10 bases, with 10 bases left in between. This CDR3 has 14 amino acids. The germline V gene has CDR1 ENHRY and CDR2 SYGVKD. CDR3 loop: CAISESGGGSPLHF. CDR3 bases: TGTGCCATCAGTGAGTCGGGGGGAGGGTCACCCCTCCACTTT.